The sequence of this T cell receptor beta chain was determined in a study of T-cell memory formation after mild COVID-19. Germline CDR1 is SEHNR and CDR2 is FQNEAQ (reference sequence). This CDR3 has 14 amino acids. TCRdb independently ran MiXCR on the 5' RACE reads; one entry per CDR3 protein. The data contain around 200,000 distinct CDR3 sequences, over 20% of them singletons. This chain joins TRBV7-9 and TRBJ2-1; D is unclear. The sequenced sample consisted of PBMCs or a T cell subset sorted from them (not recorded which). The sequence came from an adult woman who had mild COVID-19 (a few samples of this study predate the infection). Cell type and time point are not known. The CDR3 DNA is TGTGCAGTGGCGTCTAGGAAGAACTACAATGAGCAGTTCTTC. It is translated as CAVASRKNYNEQFF.